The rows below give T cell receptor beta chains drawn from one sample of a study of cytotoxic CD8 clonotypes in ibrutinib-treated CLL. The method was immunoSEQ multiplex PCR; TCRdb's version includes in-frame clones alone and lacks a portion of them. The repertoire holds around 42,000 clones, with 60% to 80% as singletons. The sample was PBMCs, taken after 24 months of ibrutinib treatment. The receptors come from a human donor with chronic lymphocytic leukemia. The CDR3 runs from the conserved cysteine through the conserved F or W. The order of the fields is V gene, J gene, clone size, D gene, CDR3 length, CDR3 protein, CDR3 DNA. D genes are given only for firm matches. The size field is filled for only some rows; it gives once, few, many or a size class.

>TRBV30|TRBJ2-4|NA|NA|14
CAWSEGAPWNIQYF
TGTGCCTGGAGTGAAGGGGCTCCCTGGAACATTCAGTACTTC
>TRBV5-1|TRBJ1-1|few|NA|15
CASSIKTGSDTEAFF
TGCGCCAGCAGCATAAAAACAGGGTCGGACACTGAAGCTTTCTTT
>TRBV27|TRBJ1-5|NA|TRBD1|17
CASSLPGQPYSNQPQHF
TGTGCCAGCAGTTTACCGGGACAGCCATATAGCAATCAGCCCCAGCATTTT
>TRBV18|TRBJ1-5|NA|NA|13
CATRDGINQPQHF
TGTGCCACCCGGGACGGCATCAATCAGCCCCAGCATTTT
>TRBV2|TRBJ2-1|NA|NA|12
CASSTNSNEQFF
TGTGCCAGCAGTACGAATTCAAATGAGCAGTTCTTC
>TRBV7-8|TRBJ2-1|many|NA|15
CASSAAGYSYNEQFF
TGTGCCAGCAGCGCCGCGGGGTACTCCTACAATGAGCAGTTCTTC
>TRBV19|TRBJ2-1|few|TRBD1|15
CASSTRQGAGNEQFF
TGTGCCAGTAGTACCCGACAGGGGGCGGGAAATGAGCAGTTCTTC
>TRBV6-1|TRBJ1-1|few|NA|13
CATTLERVGEAFF
TGTGCCACGACGCTGGAAAGGGTTGGTGAAGCTTTCTTT
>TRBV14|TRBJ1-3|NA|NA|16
CASSQERSGGGNTIYF
TGTGCCAGCAGCCAAGAAAGATCCGGGGGCGGAAACACCATATATTTT
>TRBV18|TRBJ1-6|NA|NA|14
CASSTGGENSPLHF
TGTGCCAGCTCCACCGGGGGCGAGAATTCACCCCTCCACTTT
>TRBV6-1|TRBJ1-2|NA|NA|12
CASSPDNYGYTF
TGTGCCAGCAGCCCCGACAACTATGGCTACACCTTC
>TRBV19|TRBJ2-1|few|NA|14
CASSITSSHNEQFF
TGTGCCAGTAGTATCACTAGCAGTCACAATGAGCAGTTCTTC
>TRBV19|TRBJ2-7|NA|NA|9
CASYYEQYF
TGTGCCAGTTATTACGAGCAGTACTTC
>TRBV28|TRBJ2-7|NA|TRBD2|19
CASSPTRASGSRWPYEQYF
TGTGCCAGCAGCCCAACGAGGGCTAGCGGGAGCCGCTGGCCCTACGAGCAGTACTTC
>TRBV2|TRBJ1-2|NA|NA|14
CASRATTGLDGYTF
TGTGCCAGCAGGGCGACCACAGGGTTGGATGGCTACACCTTC
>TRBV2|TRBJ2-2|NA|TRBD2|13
CASSGRADGELFF
TGTGCCAGCAGCGGGAGGGCGGACGGGGAGCTGTTTTTT
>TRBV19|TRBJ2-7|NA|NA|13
CASSTTTSGEQYF
TGTGCCAGTAGTACTACAACCTCGGGGGAGCAGTACTTC
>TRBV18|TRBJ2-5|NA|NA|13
CASSPIRMETQYF
TGTGCCAGCTCACCGATAAGGATGGAGACCCAGTACTTC
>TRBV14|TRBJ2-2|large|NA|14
CASSQNRASGELFF
TGTGCCAGCAGCCAGAACAGGGCATCCGGGGAGCTGTTTTTT
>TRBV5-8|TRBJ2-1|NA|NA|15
CASTYRGDFYNEQFF
TGTGCCAGCACCTACCGCGGTGACTTCTACAATGAGCAGTTCTTC
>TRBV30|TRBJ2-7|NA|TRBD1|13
CAWGGQASYEQYF
TGTGCCTGGGGAGGACAGGCCTCCTACGAGCAGTACTTC
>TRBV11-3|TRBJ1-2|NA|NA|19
CASSLDDIRTRNEEGGYTF
TGTGCCAGCAGCTTAGACGACATAAGGACCAGGAACGAGGAGGGTGGCTACACCTTC
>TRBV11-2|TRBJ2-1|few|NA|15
CASSLASASYNEQFF
TGTGCCAGCAGCTTAGCTAGCGCGTCCTACAATGAGCAGTTCTTC
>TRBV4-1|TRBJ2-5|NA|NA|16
CASSQTQGLLWETQYF
TGCGCCAGCAGCCAAACTCAGGGTTTATTATGGGAGACCCAGTACTTC
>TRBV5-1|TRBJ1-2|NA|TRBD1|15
CASSFRPGQLYGYTF
TGCGCCAGCAGCTTTAGGCCGGGACAGCTATATGGCTACACCTTC
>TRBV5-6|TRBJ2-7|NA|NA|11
CASSYSYEQYF
TGTGCCAGCAGCTATTCCTACGAGCAGTACTTC